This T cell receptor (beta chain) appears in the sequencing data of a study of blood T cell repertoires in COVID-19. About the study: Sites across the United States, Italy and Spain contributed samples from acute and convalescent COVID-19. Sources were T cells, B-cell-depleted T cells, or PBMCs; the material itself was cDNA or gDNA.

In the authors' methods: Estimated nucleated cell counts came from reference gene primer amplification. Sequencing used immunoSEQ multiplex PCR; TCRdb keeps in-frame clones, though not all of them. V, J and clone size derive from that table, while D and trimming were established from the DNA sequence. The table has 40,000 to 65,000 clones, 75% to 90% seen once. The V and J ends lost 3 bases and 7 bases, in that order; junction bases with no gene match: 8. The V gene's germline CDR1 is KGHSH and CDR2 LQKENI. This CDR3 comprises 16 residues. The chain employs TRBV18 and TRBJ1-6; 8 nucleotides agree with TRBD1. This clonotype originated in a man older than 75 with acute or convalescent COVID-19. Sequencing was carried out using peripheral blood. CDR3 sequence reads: CASSPYRDRRNSPLHF. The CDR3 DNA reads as TGTGCCAGCTCACCGTACCGGGACAGGCGGAATTCACCCCTCCACTTT.